The subject of this entry is one T cell receptor beta chain. Antigen: not known. Profiled with immunoSEQ multiplex PCR; TCRdb holds only in-frame clones, not every one. The sample includes approximately 130,000 clones, 90% to 95% of them seen just once. The data are from a study of graft-versus-host responses after intestinal transplantation. Study-wide background: Grafts were multivisceral, liver-intestinal, or isolated intestinal. Study-level findings and limits: There was an association between peak levels of circulating GvH clones and early post-transplant HvG declines.

Trimming took 0 bases from V and 1 from J, leaving 10 bases between them. There are 15 residues in the CDR3. Germline V gives CDR1 LNHNV, CDR2 YYDKDF (reference sequence). This sequence originates from a human donor who received an intestinal transplant. V usage is TRBV15 and J usage is TRBJ2-7; D is possibly TRBD1 or TRBD2 (6 bases each). The sequenced sample was unstimulated CD4+ T cells sorted from spleen or lymph node cells, obtained before intestinal transplant. Here the CDR3 DNA reads TGTGCCACCAGCAGAGATCCGGGGGCGTCCTACGAGCAGTACTTC. Translation: CATSRDPGASYEQYF.